The sequence of this T cell receptor (beta chain) was determined in a study of spatial heterogeneity in lung cancer. Germline assignment: CDR1 WNHNN and CDR2 SYGVQD (reference sequence). The CDR3 loop spans 13 amino acids. V was shortened by 10 bases and J by 1 base, with 11 bases between the two germline ends. This clonotype has a count of ten or more. One entry per CDR3 protein, called by TCRdb with MiXCR from the 5' RACE reads. The sample yields roughly 70,000 distinct CDR3 sequences, roughly 9% seen once. Time point in this sample: blood at routine non-recurrence follow-up after resection. This chain links TRBV10-1 with TRBJ2-1; TRBD1 is a possible D gene (5 bases). The source of this sequence is a female donor with early-stage non-small cell lung cancer. The material was PBMCs, obtained at follow-up. CDR3 DNA sequence: TGCGCCAACCATGACAGTTCCTACAATGAGCAGTTCTTC. This codes for CANHDSSYNEQFF.